This T cell receptor beta chain was observed in a study of molecular identifiers for immune sequencing clone quantification. Study-wide findings and caveats: Clonotypes surpassing 20 RNA copies contained over 98% of effector molecules, versus under 1% in naive cells. Investigators reportedly could detect spiked Jurkat TCR RNA from one cell among one million naive cells.

Comments on this clonotype: Its antigen is still unknown. Since the CDR3 does not end with the conserved phenylalanine or tryptophan, this likely comes from a read error.

Libraries for naive CD8 T cells, which were made from around 18,000 to 910,000 sorted cells, drew on 10%, 30% or 50% of the RNA. Naive CD8 T cells underwent sorting with the CD8+CD4-CCR7+CD45RA+ definition. TCRdb re-analysed the PCR reads in MiXCR, keeping a single row per CDR3 protein. The repertoire has about 640,000 distinct CDR3 sequences, about 20% of them found once; the top ten carry roughly 0.85%. The CDR3 has 18 amino acids. Per germline, CDR1 LGHNA and CDR2 YNFKEQ. V shed 4 bases and J 8 bases; nucleotides not matched to a gene: 11. Sequences were obtained from naive CD8+ T cells from blood, with Jurkat cell RNA spiked in. The subset denotes: FACS-sorted CD8+CD4-CCR7+CD45RA+ naive T cells. This sequence originates from a human donor in good health. Some libraries in this study had Jurkat cell RNA spiked in. V usage is TRBV4-2 and J usage is TRBJ2-4, with 16 positions matching TRBD2. CDR3 sequence: CASSPLGTSGRGLDIQYI. CDR3 DNA: TGTGCCAGCAGCCCCCTAGGGACTAGCGGGAGGGGCTTAGACATTCAGTACATC.